This TCR beta chain was sequenced in a study of blood T cell repertoires in COVID-19. Study as a whole: PBMCs, B-cell-depleted T cells, or T cells provided the cDNA or gDNA that made up the material.

Original data processing: It was from reference gene primer amplification that nucleated cell counts were estimated. Libraries were prepared by immunoSEQ multiplex PCR; TCRdb keeps only in-frame clonotypes and omits some of them. V and J calls and clone size are those listed in that table; D and trimming were worked out from the DNA. The data contain a few hundred thousand clones, roughly four fifths of them seen just once; the ten biggest clones take up more than 15%. This CDR3 has 14 amino acids. V shed 1 base and J 5 bases; nucleotides not matched to a gene: 1. Germline assignment: CDR1 LGHDT and CDR2 YNNKEL (reference sequence). Seattle participants joined during active infection and were tracked over time.

The TCR sequence derives from a person aged 70 to 85 with COVID-19, enrolled during active disease. The specimen was peripheral blood. V and J are TRBV3-1 (or the pseudogene TRBV3-2) and TRBJ2-3; the match to TRBD2 covers 9 bases. CDR3 coding DNA: TGTGCCAGCAGCCAAGCACTAGCGGGAGATACGCAGTATTTT. Translating it yields CASSQALAGDTQYF.